This T cell receptor beta chain was recovered during a study of T cells in Graves' hyperthyroidism and ophthalmopathy. Findings of the study overall: Expanded thyroid clonotypes (above 0.001) were mostly also found in blood. Ophthalmopathy was predicted by the model a median of about six months ahead of onset.

Concerning this clonotype itself: The target antigen is unknown.

The source material, RNA transcripts, was used to amplify TCR beta CDR3 regions. When the TCR CDR3 underwent first-round RT-PCR, the HTBI primer set was used. A single record per CDR3 protein comes from TCRdb applying MiXCR to the multiplex PCR reads. The sample lists 200,000 to 250,000 distinct CDR3 sequences, around 18% seen once, with 44% in the top ten. This CDR3 spans 14 amino acids. The germline gives CDR1 GTSNPN, CDR2 SVGIG (reference sequence). The V end was cut by 2 bases, the J end by 5 bases, with 13 bases between. Diagnoses rested on clinical symptoms, serum thyroxine and TRAb, thyroid ultrasound and orbital computed tomography.

The sequenced material came from blood. The J gene is TRBJ1-5, the V gene TRBV30, with TRBD1 as a possible D gene (5 bases). The origin of this receptor is a man aged 40-55 years with Graves' hyperthyroidism. CDR3 bases: TGTGCCTGGAGTTGGGGGAGGGAGGATCAGCCCCAGCATTTT. It specifies CAWSWGREDQPQHF.